What follows describes a single T cell receptor beta chain. At collection, donors were nominally healthy, but unrecorded immune exposures were probable. These data are taken from a study of cytomegalovirus exposure and HLA in healthy donors. The CDR3 contains 16 residues. V shed 1 base, J shed 10 bases, and the junction held 12 bases outside the gene matches. Germline V gives CDR1 MGHRA, CDR2 YSYEKL. The PCR made use of 60 Vbeta and 13 Jbeta primers. The repertoire was sequenced with immunoSEQ multiplex PCR; TCRdb's copy has only in-frame clones and lacks some. The sample includes 50,000 to 70,000 clones.

This chain joins TRBV4-1 and TRBJ2-3; 9 bases match TRBD2. The material sequenced was PBMCs. This receptor was taken from a young woman in good health and CMV-seronegative. The CDR3 nucleotides read TGCGCCAGCAGCCAAGGCCCAGCGGGGGGCATTATTCCGCAGTATTTT. Amino acid sequence: CASSQGPAGGIIPQYF.